These 10 T cell receptor beta chains were all obtained from the same sample, sequenced in a study of cytomegalovirus exposure and HLA in healthy donors. The PCR employed 60 Vbeta primers together with 13 Jbeta primers. Profiled with immunoSEQ multiplex PCR; TCRdb holds only in-frame clones, not every one. The table lists about 180,000 clones, around 84% of them singletons, with 1% to 1.5% in the top ten. The sequencing input was PBMCs. All receptors come from a girl aged 2 to 10 in good health and CMV-seropositive.

The rearrangement joins TRBV6-1 to TRBJ1-2; no clear D. The length of the CDR3 is 14 residues. The ends were cut back, 6 bases at V and 6 bases at J, with 17 bases in the middle. CDR1 MNHNS and CDR2 SASEGT come from the germline V gene. CDR3 nucleotide sequence: TGTGCCAGCAGGCCGCGGATGGTGACGGATGGCTACACCTTC. Protein: CASRPRMVTDGYTF.

J is TRBJ2-2 and V is TRBV9; TRBD1 aligns across 8 bases. The CDR3 is 17 residues long. J gave up 6 bases and V 0 bases, and 10 bases lay outside the gene matches. From germline, CDR1 is SGDLS and CDR2 YYNGEE. The CDR3 DNA sequence: TGTGCCAGCAGCGTAGTGCCAGGGGGCCAAACCGCCGGGGAGCTGTTTTTT. Its translation is CASSVVPGGQTAGELFF.

J is TRBJ1-2 and V is TRBV6-1; 9 bases are shared with TRBD1. Looked up from germline, CDR1 is MNHNS and CDR2 is SASEGT. V was pared by 6 bases and J by 4 bases, with 9 bases of the junction left unmatched. This CDR3 is 15 amino acids long. The DNA for the CDR3 is TGTGCCAGCAGCACCCGGACAGGGGAAGGCTATGGCTACACCTTC. This sequence encodes CASSTRTGEGYGYTF.

The chain employs TRBV10-3 and TRBJ2-7, with TRBD1 matching over 7 bases. The V gene's germline CDR1 is ENHRY and CDR2 SYGVKD. With V trimmed by 6 bases and J by 3 bases, 5 bases remained unmatched. The CDR3 is 13 amino acids. CDR3 nucleotides: TGTGCCATCAGCGGACAGGTGTTCTACGAGCAGTACTTC. As protein: CAISGQVFYEQYF.

The J gene is TRBJ1-1, the V gene TRBV19; D is unresolved. The V and J ends lost 3 bases and 6 bases respectively, with 14 bases between them. Germline lookup yields CDR1 LNHDA and CDR2 SQIVND (reference sequence). The CDR3 is made up of 14 amino acids. The CDR3 bases are TGTGCCAGTAGTATCCTCCTGACGAGCGCTGAAGCTTTCTTT. Its translation is CASSILLTSAEAFF.

This sequence joins TRBV7-9 and TRBJ1-1; the D is unclear. Between the trimmed V and J ends, which lost 4 bases and 5 bases, there was a span of 5 bases. The CDR3 totals 11 residues. Germline lookup yields CDR1 SEHNR and CDR2 FQNEAQ (reference sequence). CDR3: CASSSRTEAFF. The CDR3, as DNA: TGTGCCAGCAGCTCTCGGACTGAAGCTTTCTTT.

This sequence joins TRBV4-1 and TRBJ1-5; TRBD1 agrees at 7 bases. CDR1 is MGHRA, CDR2 YSYEKL, per germline. The CDR3 length is 13 residues. The ends lost 1 base at V and 15 bases at J; junction bases unmatched: 9. The CDR3 region is CASSQVRDSVRHF. The CDR3, as DNA: TGCGCCAGCAGCCAAGTCCGGGACAGCGTACGGCATTTT.

The chain recombines TRBV5-4 with TRBJ2-1, with 8 nucleotides matching TRBD2. This CDR3 spans 16 amino acids. The V gene's germline CDR1 is SGHNT and CDR2 YYREEE (reference sequence). J lost 6 bases, V lost 6 bases, and 14 bases had no gene match. The CDR3 DNA reads as TGTGCCAGCACAATCGGGGGGCGGGAGGCAACCAATGAGCAGTTCTTC. Residues: CASTIGGREATNEQFF.

The CDR3 DNA reads as TGTGCGAGCCTAAAGAGTCTAGAGAAAGGCAGAGGCTCCTACAATGAGCAGTTCTTC. This gives the protein CASLKSLEKGRGSYNEQFF. This chain uses TRBV2 with TRBJ2-1; D remains ambiguous. CDR3 length equals 19 residues. Germline V gives CDR1 SNHLY, CDR2 FYNNEI.

The chain joins TRBV13 to TRBJ2-7, with D maybe TRBD2 (6 bases). V shed 5 bases and J shed 3 bases, with 14 bases lying between them. This CDR3 contains 14 residues. Looked up from germline, CDR1 is PRHDT and CDR2 is FYEKMQ (reference sequence). DNA of the CDR3: TGTGCCAGCAGCCCGAGGGACTCAATCTACGAGCAGTACTTC. It is translated as CASSPRDSIYEQYF.